This passage covers 30 T cell receptor beta chains from one sample sequenced in a study of cytomegalovirus exposure and HLA in healthy donors. The PCR contained 60 Vbeta and 13 Jbeta primers. Sequenced by immunoSEQ multiplex PCR; TCRdb stores in-frame clones only, minus some. The data contain over 150,000 clones, about 80% of them singletons. The material sequenced was PBMCs. The receptors stem from a young man in good health and CMV-seropositive.

The gene calls are TRBV29-1 and TRBJ2-1; D is possibly TRBD2 (6 bases). Germline CDR1 SQVTM, CDR2 ANQGSEA. There are 15 residues in the CDR3. The ends were cut back, 5 bases at V and 0 bases at J, with 14 bases in the middle. The CDR3 DNA reads as TGCAGCGTTCGGCTAGCGTGGAGCTCCTACAATGAGCAGTTCTTC. As protein: CSVRLAWSSYNEQFF.

J is TRBJ2-5 and V is TRBV6-1; no firm D call. Trimming cost V 3 bases and J 4 bases, with 6 bases left between them. CDR3 length: 12 residues. CDR1 and CDR2 from the germline V gene are MNHNS and SASEGT. CDR3 nucleotide sequence: TGTGCCAGCAGTGACTTCCGAGAGACCCAGTACTTC. Translating gives CASSDFRETQYF.

The V gene is TRBV5-8, the J gene TRBJ1-1; D is unclear. V was clipped by 0 bases and J by 3 bases, with 12 bases between them. The CDR3 contains 15 residues. The germline CDR1 and CDR2 sequences are SGHTS and YDEGEE. CDR3 coding DNA: TGTGCCAGCAGCTTGGGCAGGTGGAGGGACACTGAAGCTTTCTTT. It specifies CASSLGRWRDTEAFF.

This clone occurred a few times. This chain joins TRBV7-2 and TRBJ1-1; the D is unclear. CDR1 and CDR2 (germline): SGHTA, FQGNSA. The germline V and J ends were trimmed by 5 bases and 6 bases, with 19 bases remaining between them. The CDR3 runs 15 residues. This chain's CDR3 is CASSPSGRRTSEAFF. Here the CDR3 DNA reads TGTGCCAGCAGCCCAAGCGGCAGACGAACATCTGAAGCTTTCTTT.

The gene calls are TRBV7-3 and TRBJ1-3; 9 nucleotides match TRBD1. This CDR3 is 21 amino acids long. Germline V lookup: CDR1 SGHTA, CDR2 FQGTGA. The trim removed 1 base at V and 2 bases at J, leaving 18 bases unmatched. The CDR3 here is CASSLSWDRELSYVAGNTIYF. Here the CDR3 DNA reads TGTGCCAGCAGCTTAAGTTGGGACAGGGAGTTATCTTACGTCGCTGGAAACACCATATATTTT.

The V and J genes are TRBV7-9 and TRBJ2-1; 14 bases fit TRBD2. This CDR3 has 17 residues. J lost 6 bases, V lost 4 bases, and 8 bases had no gene match. In germline, CDR1 is SEHNR, CDR2 FQNEAQ (reference sequence). CDR3 sequence (DNA): TGTGCCAGCAGCTCCCCAGCCGGGACTAGCGGGAGCAATGAGCAGTTCTTC. Translated: CASSSPAGTSGSNEQFF. The whole variable domain, remainder taken from reference TRBV7-9 and TRBJ2-1, is DTGVSQNPRHKITKRGQNVTFRCDPISEHNRLYWYRQTLGQGPEFLTYFQNEAQLEKSRLLSDRFSAERPKGSFSTLEIQRTEQGDSAMYLCASSSPAGTSGSNEQFFGPGTRLTVL.

This chain connects TRBV5-1 to TRBJ1-1; TRBD1 matches at 7 bases. Germline V gene data show CDR1 as SGHRS and CDR2 as YFSETQ. The CDR3 length is 15 residues. Losses at the gene ends were 4 bases for V and 8 bases for J; bases not matched to a gene: 14. CDR3 residues: CASSKGTATNWEAFF. The CDR3 DNA reads TGCGCCAGCAGCAAAGGGACAGCTACAAACTGGGAAGCTTTCTTT.

This clone was counted once. This chain links TRBV6-4 with TRBJ1-4; D uncertain. V dropped 4 bases and J dropped 0 bases, with 9 bases sitting between them. Germline V gene data show CDR1 as MRHNA and CDR2 as SNTAGT. The CDR3 contains 15 residues. As DNA, the CDR3 is TGTGCCAGCAGTGCCAACAGTGCAACTAATGAAAAACTGTTTTTT. This sequence encodes CASSANSATNEKLFF.

This chain links TRBV5-1 with TRBJ1-1; the D gene is possibly TRBD1 (6 bases). The ends were cut back, 1 base at V and 8 bases at J, with 15 bases in the middle. The CDR3 spans 14 residues. CDR1 and CDR2 from the germline V gene are SGHRS and YFSETQ. In DNA, the CDR3 is TGCGCCAGCAGCTTGACACCAGGACAGCAAGAAGCTTTCTTT. Encoded protein: CASSLTPGQQEAFF.

The chain has TRBV28 and TRBJ1-2; D unclear. This CDR3 is 13 amino acids long. CDR1 MDHEN and CDR2 SYDVKM come from the germline V gene. Trimming cost V 11 bases and J 8 bases, with 21 bases left between them. This CDR3 is CAALPTDIGGYTF. The CDR3 DNA is TGTGCCGCCCTCCCCACCGACATTGGGGGCTACACCTTC.

The rearrangement uses TRBV6-1 and TRBJ2-7, with TRBD1 as a possible D gene (6 bases). In germline, CDR1 is MNHNS, CDR2 SASEGT. The CDR3 is 17 residues long. V was shortened by 4 bases and J by 2 bases, with 21 bases between the two germline ends. In nucleotides, the CDR3 is TGTGCCAGCAGTGGTGGAGTGCTTGCACAGGGAACCTACGAGCAGTACTTC. It encodes CASSGGVLAQGTYEQYF.

Note on this clone: This CDR3 is also generated by other DNA sequences in the sample. V usage is TRBV28 and J usage is TRBJ2-7; 8 positions agree with TRBD1. V shed 6 bases, J shed 4 bases, and the junction held 5 bases outside the gene matches. The V gene's germline CDR1 is MDHEN and CDR2 SYDVKM. The CDR3 sequence is 13 residues long. CDR3: CASSPGQGYEQYF. The CDR3 bases are TGTGCCAGCAGCCCCGGACAGGGTTACGAGCAGTACTTC.

The chain joins TRBV28 to TRBJ1-1; 11 positions agree with TRBD1. This CDR3 has 12 amino acids. Germline V gene lookup returns CDR1 MDHEN and CDR2 SYDVKM. V lost 7 bases to trimming and J lost 9 bases; unmatched junction nucleotides: 4. The DNA of the CDR3 is TGTGCCAGCAACGGACAGGGGGCACAAGCTTTCTTT. Protein sequence: CASNGQGAQAFF. The full variable domain, completed using reference TRBV28 and TRBJ1-1, is DVKVTQSSRYLVKRTGEKVFLECVQDMDHENMFWYRQDPGLGLRLIYFSYDVKMKEKGDIPEGYSVSREKKERFSLILESASTNQTSMYLCASNGQGAQAFFGQGTRLTVV.

This chain uses TRBV18 with TRBJ2-5, with 14 bases aligning to TRBD2. In germline, CDR1 is KGHSH, CDR2 LQKENI. J gave up 1 base and V 6 bases, and 10 bases lay outside the gene matches. The CDR3 totals 18 residues. The CDR3 DNA is TGTGCCAGCTCGCAGGGACTAGCGGGAGTCGGAGGCCAAGAGACCCAGTACTTC. Protein product: CASSQGLAGVGGQETQYF.

J is TRBJ2-5 and V is TRBV19; TRBD2 is a possible D gene (5 bases). The CDR3 runs 16 residues. Germline V gives CDR1 LNHDA, CDR2 SQIVND (reference sequence). V was shortened by 5 bases and J by 3 bases, with 19 bases between the two germline ends. The CDR3 coding sequence is TGTGCCAGTAGTCACGGGTCCGTGGCCGGGGAAGAGACCCAGTACTTC. This translates into CASSHGSVAGEETQYF. Full variable domain (missing parts from reference TRBV19 and TRBJ2-5): DGGITQSPKYLFRKEGQNVTLSCEQNLNHDAMYWYRQDPGQGLRLIYYSQIVNDFQKGDIAEGYSVSREKKESFPLTVTSAQKNPTAFYLCASSHGSVAGEETQYFGPGTRLLVL.

This clone was seen a few times. The rearrangement links TRBV2 to TRBJ1-1; tentatively, D is TRBD1 (5 bases). V was shortened by 0 bases and J by 7 bases, with 12 bases between the two germline ends. This CDR3 has 14 amino acids. Looked up from germline, CDR1 is SNHLY and CDR2 is FYNNEI. DNA of the CDR3: TGTGCCAGCAGTGAAGCACCAGTGGGGGGTGAAGCTTTCTTT. It is translated as CASSEAPVGGEAFF.

The chain carries TRBV5-1 and TRBJ1-4; TRBD1 agrees at 8 bases. Germline values: CDR1 SGHRS, CDR2 YFSETQ. This CDR3 comprises 14 residues. Trimming cost V 2 bases and J 7 bases; bases outside gene matches: 4. DNA for the CDR3: TGCGCCAGCAGCTTCACAGGGGGAGGTGAAAAACTGTTTTTT. It specifies CASSFTGGGEKLFF.

The chain has TRBV9 and TRBJ1-2; D is possibly TRBD1 (6 bases). Trimming pared 1 base from V and 11 bases from J, leaving 18 bases between. The CDR3 covers 14 residues. Germline loops: CDR1 SGDLS, CDR2 YYNGEE. In nucleotides, the CDR3 is TGTGCCAGCAGCGTAACGGACAGCGGTTTAGGTTACACCTTC. As protein: CASSVTDSGLGYTF.

This clone was observed a handful of times. The chain joins TRBV18 to TRBJ1-5; D is unresolved. Germline CDR1 is KGHSH and CDR2 is LQKENI. The CDR3 consists of 13 residues. The V end was cut by 5 bases, the J end by 1 base, with 6 bases between. CDR3 amino acids: CASSGLSNQPQHF. In DNA form, the CDR3 reads TGTGCCAGCTCAGGGCTCAGCAATCAGCCCCAGCATTTT. The variable domain in full, completed from reference TRBV18 and TRBJ1-5, reads NAGVMQNPRHLVRRRGQEARLRCSPMKGHSHVYWYRQLPEEGLKFMVYLQKENIIDESGMPKERFSAEFPKEGPSILRIQQVVRGDSAAYFCASSGLSNQPQHFGDGTRLSIL.

The chain joins TRBV28 to TRBJ2-7, with 8 bases lining up with TRBD2. CDR1 and CDR2 (germline): MDHEN, SYDVKM. V lost 4 bases, J lost 2 bases, and 7 bases stayed unmatched. The CDR3 sequence is 15 residues long. This CDR3 reads CASSSPSGLTYEQYF. The CDR3 nucleotides are TGTGCCAGCAGTTCCCCTAGCGGGTTGACCTACGAGCAGTACTTC.

The V call is TRBV7-9, the J call TRBJ1-5; D might be TRBD1 (6 bases). The CDR3 is 14 residues long. CDR1 is SEHNR, CDR2 FQNEAQ, per germline (reference sequence). Trimming cost V 3 bases and J 3 bases, with 9 bases left between them. The chain's CDR3 is CASSFQGSNQPQHF. CDR3 DNA: TGTGCCAGCAGCTTCCAGGGGTCCAATCAGCCCCAGCATTTT.

This rearrangement joins TRBV7-9 to TRBJ1-4; D remains unclear. Germline values: CDR1 SEHNR, CDR2 FQNEAQ (reference sequence). The CDR3 is made up of 12 amino acids. With 5 bases removed from V and 8 bases from J, the gap between germline ends came to 9 bases. CDR3 amino acids: CASSRGGEKLFF. The CDR3 DNA sequence: TGTGCCAGCAGCAGAGGCGGAGAAAAACTGTTTTTT.

In this sample, this clone turned up once. The chain couples TRBV4-1 to TRBJ2-1; 9 positions match TRBD2. The germline V gene has CDR1 MGHRA and CDR2 YSYEKL. V was pared by 0 bases and J by 14 bases, with 11 bases of the junction left unmatched. The CDR3 consists of 15 residues. The CDR3 sequence: CASSQDRGSGSVKFF. The CDR3 DNA is TGCGCCAGCAGCCAAGATCGGGGTAGCGGGAGCGTAAAGTTCTTC.

This clone was seen a single time. This sequence joins TRBV18 and TRBJ2-4; D is possibly TRBD1 (6 bases). CDR1 is KGHSH and CDR2 is LQKENI in the germline V gene. The ends were cut back, 5 bases at V and 0 bases at J, with 23 bases in the middle. The CDR3 loop spans 19 amino acids. Here the CDR3 reads CASSWAHTRTDLAKNIQYF. CDR3 nucleotide sequence: TGTGCCAGCTCATGGGCCCACACTCGGACAGACCTAGCCAAAAACATTCAGTACTTC.

The chain carries TRBV27 and TRBJ2-3; D unresolved. Trimming took off 3 bases at V and 2 bases at J, with 9 bases between the two ends. Germline values: CDR1 MNHEY, CDR2 SMNVEV (reference sequence). The CDR3 has 14 amino acids. The CDR3 protein is CASSFVDTTDTQYF. Here the CDR3 DNA reads TGTGCCAGCAGTTTCGTAGATACCACAGATACGCAGTATTTT.

The CDR3 nucleotides read TGTGCCAGCAGCTTAGGGCCAAGCACTGAAGCTTTCTTT. It yields the protein CASSLGPSTEAFF. V and J are TRBV7-2 and TRBJ1-1; unclear D gene. CDR3 length equals 13 residues. V gave up 1 base and J gave up 4 bases, with 7 bases separating them. CDR1 and CDR2 (germline): SGHTA, FQGNSA.

This chain uses TRBV9 with TRBJ2-3; possibly TRBD1 for D (6 bases). The CDR3 contains 15 residues. V was shortened by 2 bases and J by 2 bases, with 12 bases between the two germline ends. Germline V gene lookup returns CDR1 SGDLS and CDR2 YYNGEE. CDR3 DNA sequence: TGTGCCAGCAGCGTCGGGACACATGTCACAGATACGCAGTATTTT. It yields the protein CASSVGTHVTDTQYF.

The V gene is TRBV28, the J gene TRBJ1-3, with 8 bases matching TRBD1. Losses at the gene ends were 6 bases for V and 3 bases for J; bases not matched to a gene: 16. CDR1 is MDHEN, CDR2 SYDVKM, per germline. The CDR3 covers 18 residues. DNA for the CDR3: TGTGCCAGCAGCCCCATGAACAGGGGGACTTCATATGGAAACACCATATATTTT. The encoded protein is CASSPMNRGTSYGNTIYF.

As to this clone: Its ends do not fully match the called genes, so a read error is possible. J is TRBJ2-3 and V is TRBV7-7; D remains unclear. The CDR3 is made up of 13 amino acids. Looked up from germline, CDR1 is SSHAT and CDR2 is FNYEAQ (reference sequence). In DNA form, the CDR3 reads TGTGCTAGCAGCTGGGCCTTCACAGATACGCAGTATTTT. Residues: CASSWAFTDTQYF.

The chain recombines TRBV19 with TRBJ2-1, with 9 bases matching TRBD2. Germline V gene sequence: CDR1 LNHDA, CDR2 SQIVND (reference sequence). The CDR3 loop spans 17 amino acids. With V trimmed by 5 bases and J by 3 bases, 11 bases remained unmatched. DNA for the CDR3: TGTGCCAGTAGTGCCAGACAGGGACTAGCAGACTACAATGAGCAGTTCTTC. Protein sequence: CASSARQGLADYNEQFF.